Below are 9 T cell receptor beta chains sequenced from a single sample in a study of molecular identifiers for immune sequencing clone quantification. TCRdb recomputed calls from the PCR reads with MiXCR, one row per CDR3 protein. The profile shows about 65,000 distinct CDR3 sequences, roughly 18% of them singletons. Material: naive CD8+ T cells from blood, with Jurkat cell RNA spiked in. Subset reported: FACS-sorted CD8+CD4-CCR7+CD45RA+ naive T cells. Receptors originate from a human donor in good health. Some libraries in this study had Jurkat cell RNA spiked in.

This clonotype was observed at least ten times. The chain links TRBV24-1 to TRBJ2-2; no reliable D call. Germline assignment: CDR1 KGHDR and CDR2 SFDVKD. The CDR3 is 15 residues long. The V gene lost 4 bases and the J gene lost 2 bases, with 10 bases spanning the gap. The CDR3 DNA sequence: TGTGCCACCAGTGACTGGACGAGAAACACCGGGGAGCTGTTTTTT. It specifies CATSDWTRNTGELFF.

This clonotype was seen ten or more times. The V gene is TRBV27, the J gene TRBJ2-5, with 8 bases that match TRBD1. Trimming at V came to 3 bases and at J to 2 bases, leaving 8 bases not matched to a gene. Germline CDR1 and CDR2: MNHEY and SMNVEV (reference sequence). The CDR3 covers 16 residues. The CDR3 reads CASSFIRQGFQETQYF. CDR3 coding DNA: TGTGCCAGCAGTTTTATCCGACAGGGGTTTCAAGAGACCCAGTACTTC.

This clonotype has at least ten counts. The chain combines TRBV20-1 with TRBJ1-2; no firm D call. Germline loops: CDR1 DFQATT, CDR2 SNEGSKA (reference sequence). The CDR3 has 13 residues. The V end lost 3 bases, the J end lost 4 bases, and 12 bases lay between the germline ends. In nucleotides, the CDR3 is TGCAGTGCTAGGCCCGAGCTAACCTATGGCTACACCTTC. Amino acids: CSARPELTYGYTF.

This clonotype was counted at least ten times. CDR3 sequence reads: CASSLAEGAFTEAFF. For the CDR3, the DNA is TGTGCCAGCAGCTTAGCGGAGGGGGCGTTCACTGAAGCTTTCTTT. V and J are TRBV7-9 and TRBJ1-1, with 7 nucleotides matching TRBD1. Germline V gene sequence: CDR1 SEHNR, CDR2 FQNEAQ (reference sequence). The CDR3 is 15 residues long. The trim removed 0 bases at V and 4 bases at J, leaving 5 bases unmatched.

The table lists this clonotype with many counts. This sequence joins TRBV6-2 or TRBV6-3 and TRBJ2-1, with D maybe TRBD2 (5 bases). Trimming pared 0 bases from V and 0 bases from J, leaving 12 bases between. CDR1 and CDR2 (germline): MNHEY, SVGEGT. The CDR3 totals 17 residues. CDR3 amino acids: CASSYSGGPSSYNEQFF. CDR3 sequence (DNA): TGTGCCAGCAGTTACTCGGGCGGGCCTAGCTCCTACAATGAGCAGTTCTTC.

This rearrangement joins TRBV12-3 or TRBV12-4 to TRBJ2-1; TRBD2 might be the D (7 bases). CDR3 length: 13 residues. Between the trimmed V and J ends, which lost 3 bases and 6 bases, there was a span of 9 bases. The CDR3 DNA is TGTGCCAGCAGTTTCGGGGGGCTCAATGAGCAGTTCTTC. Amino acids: CASSFGGLNEQFF.

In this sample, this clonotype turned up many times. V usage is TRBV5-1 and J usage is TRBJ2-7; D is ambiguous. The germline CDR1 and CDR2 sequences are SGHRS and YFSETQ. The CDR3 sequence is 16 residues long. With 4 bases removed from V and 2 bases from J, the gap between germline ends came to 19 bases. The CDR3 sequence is CASSPMDSLKPYEQYF. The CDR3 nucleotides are TGCGCCAGCAGCCCAATGGATAGCTTAAAACCCTACGAGCAGTACTTC. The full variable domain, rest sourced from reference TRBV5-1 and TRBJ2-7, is KAGVTQTPRYLIKTRGQQVTLSCSPISGHRSVSWYQQTPGQGLQFLFEYFSETQRNKGNFPGRFSGRQFSNSRSEMNVSTLELGDSALYLCASSPMDSLKPYEQYFGPGTRLTVT.

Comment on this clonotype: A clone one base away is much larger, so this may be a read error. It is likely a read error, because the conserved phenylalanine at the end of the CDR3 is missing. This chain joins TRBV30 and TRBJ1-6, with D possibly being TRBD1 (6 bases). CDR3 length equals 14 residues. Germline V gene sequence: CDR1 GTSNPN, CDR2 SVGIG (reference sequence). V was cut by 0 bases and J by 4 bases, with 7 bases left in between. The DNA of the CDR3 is TGTGCCTGGAGTGTAGGGGGTTATAATTCACCCCTCCACCTT. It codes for CAWSVGGYNSPLHL.

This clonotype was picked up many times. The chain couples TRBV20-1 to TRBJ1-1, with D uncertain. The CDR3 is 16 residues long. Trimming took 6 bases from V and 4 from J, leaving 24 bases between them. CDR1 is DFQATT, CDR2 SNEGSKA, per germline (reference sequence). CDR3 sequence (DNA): TGCAGTGCCCTGCGGGTGCCAGATATTTTTCTCACTGAAGCTTTCTTT. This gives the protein CSALRVPDIFLTEAFF.